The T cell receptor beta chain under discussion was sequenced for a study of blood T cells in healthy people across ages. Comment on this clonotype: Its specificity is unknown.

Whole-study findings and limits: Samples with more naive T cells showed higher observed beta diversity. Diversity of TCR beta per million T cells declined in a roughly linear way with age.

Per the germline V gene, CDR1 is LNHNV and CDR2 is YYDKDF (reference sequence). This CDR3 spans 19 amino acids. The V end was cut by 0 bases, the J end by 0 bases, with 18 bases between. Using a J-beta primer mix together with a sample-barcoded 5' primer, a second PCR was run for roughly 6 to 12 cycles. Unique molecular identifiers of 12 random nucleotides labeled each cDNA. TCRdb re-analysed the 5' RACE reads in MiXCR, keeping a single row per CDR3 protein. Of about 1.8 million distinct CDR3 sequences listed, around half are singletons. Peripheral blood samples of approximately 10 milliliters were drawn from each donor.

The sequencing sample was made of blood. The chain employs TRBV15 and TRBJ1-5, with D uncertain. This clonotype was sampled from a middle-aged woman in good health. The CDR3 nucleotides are TGTGCCACCAGCAGAGATACTGCCAGGATGGGAAATAGCAATCAGCCCCAGCATTTT. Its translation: CATSRDTARMGNSNQPQHF.